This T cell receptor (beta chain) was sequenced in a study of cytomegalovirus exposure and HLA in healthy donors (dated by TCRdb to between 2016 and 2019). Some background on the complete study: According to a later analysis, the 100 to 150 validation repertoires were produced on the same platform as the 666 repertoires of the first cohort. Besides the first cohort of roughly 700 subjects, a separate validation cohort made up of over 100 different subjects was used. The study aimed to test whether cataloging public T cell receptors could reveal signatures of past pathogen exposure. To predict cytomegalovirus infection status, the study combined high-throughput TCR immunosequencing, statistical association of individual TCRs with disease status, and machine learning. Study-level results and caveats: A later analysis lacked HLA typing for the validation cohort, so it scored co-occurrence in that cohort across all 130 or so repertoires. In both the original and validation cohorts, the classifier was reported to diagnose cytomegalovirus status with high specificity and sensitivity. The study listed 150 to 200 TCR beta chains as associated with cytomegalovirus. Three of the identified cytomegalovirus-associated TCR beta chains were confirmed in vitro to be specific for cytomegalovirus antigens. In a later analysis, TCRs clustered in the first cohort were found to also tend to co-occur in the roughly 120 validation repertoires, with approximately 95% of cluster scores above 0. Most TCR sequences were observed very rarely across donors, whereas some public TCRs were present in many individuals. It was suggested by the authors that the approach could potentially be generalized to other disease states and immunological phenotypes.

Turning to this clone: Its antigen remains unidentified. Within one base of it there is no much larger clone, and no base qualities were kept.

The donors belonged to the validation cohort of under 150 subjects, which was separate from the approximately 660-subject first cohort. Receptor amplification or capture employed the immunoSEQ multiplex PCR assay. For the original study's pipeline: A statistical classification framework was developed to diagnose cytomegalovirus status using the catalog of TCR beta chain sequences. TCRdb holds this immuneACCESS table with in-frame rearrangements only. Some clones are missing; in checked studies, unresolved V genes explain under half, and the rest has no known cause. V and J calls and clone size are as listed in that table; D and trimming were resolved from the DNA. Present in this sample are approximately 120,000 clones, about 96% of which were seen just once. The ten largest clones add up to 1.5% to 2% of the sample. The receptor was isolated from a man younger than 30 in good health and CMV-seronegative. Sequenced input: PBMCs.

The CDR3 amino acid sequence is: CASSPKRTGYEQYF. In nucleotide form, the sequence is TGTGCCAGCTCACCCAAGAGGACAGGGTACGAGCAGTACTTC. Here the chain combines TRBV18 and TRBJ2-7; 8 central nucleotides agree with TRBD1. Ends trimmed: V by 3 bases, J by 4 bases; bases unmatched to a gene: 5. CDR1 KGHSH and CDR2 LQKENI were looked up in the germline V gene. CDR3 length: 14 amino acids, cysteine to phenylalanine. This entry keeps only the CDR3 DNA: 42 bases, framed from base 1.